These 8 T cell receptor beta chains came from one sample sequenced in a study of beta chain features in type 1 diabetes. Expressed TCRB transcripts were sequenced because the isolated RNA had all been reverse transcribed beforehand. Method: immunoSEQ multiplex PCR; TCRdb's copy keeps in-frame clones and lacks some. Among roughly 130,000 clones listed, 9% to 9.5% were seen once. Sequenced input: central memory CD4+ T cells from blood. These receptors all come from a man aged 18 to 29 in good health.

This clone was picked up a small number of times. The chain joins TRBV4-3 to TRBJ2-7; D unclear. Trimming stripped 0 bases from V and 6 bases from J, with 9 bases between. This CDR3 has 13 residues. From germline, CDR1 is LGHNA and CDR2 YSLEER. The CDR3 DNA is TGCGCCAGCAGCCAAGATGGCGCAGGCGAGCAGTACTTC. It yields the protein CASSQDGAGEQYF.

A single count supports this clone. The chain is built from TRBV4-2 and TRBJ2-5; 7 nucleotides agree with TRBD1. CDR3 length equals 16 residues. CDR1 is LGHNA and CDR2 is YNFKEQ in the germline V gene. The V gene end was trimmed by 1 base and the J gene end by 1 base; junction bases not matched to a gene: 6. The CDR3 DNA sequence: TGTGCCAGCAGCCAAGCGACAGGGACCATCCAAGAGACCCAGTACTTC. Residues: CASSQATGTIQETQYF.

This clone was seen a few times. This chain links TRBV6-5 with TRBJ2-5; TRBD2 is a possible D gene (6 bases). CDR3 length: 15 residues. CDR1 and CDR2 (germline): MNHEY, SVGAGI. Between the trimmed V and J ends, which lost 5 bases and 1 base, there was a span of 14 bases. CDR3 protein: CASSGMTSGQETQYF. CDR3 in DNA: TGTGCCAGCAGTGGAATGACTAGTGGCCAAGAGACCCAGTACTTC.

This clone has a count of ten or more. The chain employs TRBV13 and TRBJ1-4; the D is unclear. V was clipped by 4 bases and J by 7 bases, with 13 bases between them. The germline CDR1 and CDR2 sequences are PRHDT and FYEKMQ (reference sequence). The CDR3 consists of 14 residues. DNA for the CDR3: TGTGCCAGCAGCTGGAAAGACTCGGGTGAAAAACTGTTTTTT. Its protein product is CASSWKDSGEKLFF.

The chain joins TRBV7-8 to TRBJ2-7, with a tentative D call TRBD2 (7 bases). This CDR3 is built from 15 residues. The germline V gene has CDR1 SGHVS and CDR2 FQNEAQ. Between the trimmed V and J ends, which lost 6 bases and 1 base, there was a span of 16 bases. The CDR3 spells CASRRDSGTSYEQYF. CDR3 sequence (DNA): TGTGCCAGCAGACGTGACAGCGGGACATCCTACGAGCAGTACTTC.

This sequence joins TRBV18 and TRBJ2-1; D is possibly TRBD2 (5 bases). Germline CDR1 reads KGHSH; CDR2 reads LQKENI. Trimming took off 3 bases at V and 3 bases at J, with 18 bases between the two ends. The CDR3 covers 17 residues. The CDR3: CASSPHKIREYYNEQFF. CDR3 in DNA: TGTGCCAGCTCACCCCACAAAATTAGGGAGTACTACAATGAGCAGTTCTTC.

V gene TRBV9 combines with J gene TRBJ2-2; perhaps TRBD1 as D (5 bases). CDR1 and CDR2 from the germline V gene are SGDLS and YYNGEE. The CDR3 has 18 residues. The V and J ends lost 0 bases and 4 bases respectively, with 19 bases between them. CDR3 bases: TGTGCCAGCAGCGTAGTGGGTTCCCGCCAGGGAATCACCGGGGAGCTGTTTTTT. Its translation is CASSVVGSRQGITGELFF.

This clone was picked up many times. The V call is TRBV14, the J call TRBJ2-5; 7 bases line up with TRBD1. The CDR3 is 13 amino acids. Germline V lookup: CDR1 SGHDN, CDR2 FVKESK. V shed 4 bases, J shed 6 bases, and the junction held 5 bases outside the gene matches. The CDR3 DNA reads as TGTGCCAGCAGCCGAGGACAGGTTCAGACCCAGTACTTC. It translates to CASSRGQVQTQYF.